These 28 T cell receptor beta chains share one sample of origin, sequenced in a study of T-cell memory formation after mild COVID-19. TCRdb independently ran MiXCR on the 5' RACE reads; one entry per CDR3 protein. The sample yields 90,000 to 120,000 distinct CDR3 sequences, roughly 14% seen once. Source material: PBMCs or a T cell subset sorted from them (not recorded which). These receptors were obtained from a man younger than 35 who had mild COVID-19 (a few samples of this study predate the infection). Cell type and time point are not known.

This clonotype was counted between two and nine times. The chain has TRBV6-6 and TRBJ2-7; D is unresolved. Trimming shortened V by 6 bases and J by 3 bases, and 15 bases separated the two germline ends. The germline V gene has CDR1 MNHNY and CDR2 SVGAGI (reference sequence). CDR3 length: 14 residues. In DNA form, the CDR3 reads TGTGCCAGCAGGGATGGCCCCCGATTCTACGAGCAGTACTTC. It translates to CASRDGPRFYEQYF.

The chain recombines TRBV24-1 with TRBJ2-1; D is undetermined. The germline V gene has CDR1 KGHDR and CDR2 SFDVKD. The CDR3 is 13 residues long. Trimming removed 1 base at V and 9 bases at J, with 9 bases between. DNA for the CDR3: TGTGCCACCAGTGATTTTCCGAGCAGTGAGCAGTTCTTC. Amino acid sequence: CATSDFPSSEQFF.

The table lists this clonotype with many counts. V gene TRBV4-1 combines with J gene TRBJ2-6, with D perhaps matching TRBD2 (5 bases). Germline V gives CDR1 MGHRA, CDR2 YSYEKL. CDR3 length: 17 amino acids. The V and J ends lost 0 bases and 2 bases respectively, with 11 bases between them. The CDR3 DNA reads TGCGCCAGCAGCCAAGAAGGGAGTAAGGCTGGGGCCAACGTCCTGACTTTC. Its translation: CASSQEGSKAGANVLTF.

Ten or more counts support this clonotype. The J gene is TRBJ2-7, the V gene TRBV20-1, with TRBD1 matching 10 bases. Germline assignment: CDR1 DFQATT and CDR2 SNEGSKA (reference sequence). V dropped 2 bases and J dropped 3; count of bases not matched to a gene: 7. This CDR3 spans 15 amino acids. CDR3 coding DNA: TGCAGTGCTAGACACGTGGGACAGGGGATCTACGAGCAGTACGTC. Translated, it gives CSARHVGQGIYEQYV.

This clonotype was found a few times. V usage is TRBV20-1 and J usage is TRBJ1-5; a weak D match, TRBD1 (5 bases). CDR1 and CDR2 (germline): DFQATT, SNEGSKA (reference sequence). This CDR3 is built from 14 residues. V was clipped by 1 base and J by 4 bases, with 11 bases between them. The CDR3 DNA reads as TGCAGTGCTAGAGGGGGACTCGGGAATCAGCCCCAGCATTTT. Translation: CSARGGLGNQPQHF.

The chain has TRBV7-9 and TRBJ1-2; D remains ambiguous. This CDR3 has 16 residues. V lost 4 bases and J 7 bases, leaving 22 bases between the germline ends. From germline, CDR1 is SEHNR and CDR2 FQNEAQ (reference sequence). As DNA, the CDR3 is TGTGCCAGCAGCTGGGCGGCGGCAGCGGCCGAGGGTGGCTACACCTTC. This sequence encodes CASSWAAAAAEGGYTF.

This clonotype was seen only a few times. The chain couples TRBV12-3 or TRBV12-4 to TRBJ2-3; TRBD2 matches 9 bases. The CDR3 is 16 amino acids. V dropped 1 base and J dropped 2; count of bases not matched to a gene: 4. In DNA form, the CDR3 reads TGTGCCAGCAGTTTAGAGCGGGGGGCTATCACAGATACGCAGTATTTT. Residues: CASSLERGAITDTQYF.

This clonotype has a count of ten or more. The gene calls are TRBV12-3 or TRBV12-4 and TRBJ1-2; D is unresolved. The V end was cut by 4 bases, the J end by 2 bases, with 8 bases between. The CDR3 has 13 residues. The chain's CDR3 is CASSSWQNYGYTF. The CDR3 region has the DNA TGTGCCAGCAGTTCATGGCAGAACTATGGCTACACCTTC.

This clonotype occurred a few times. The chain combines TRBV6-2 or TRBV6-3 with TRBJ2-1; D is unclear. V lost 2 bases to trimming and J lost 6 bases, with 5 bases between them. This CDR3 region has 12 residues. Germline loops: CDR1 MNHEY, CDR2 SVGEGT. The DNA for the CDR3 is TGTGCCAGCAGTTACACCCTCAATGAGCAGTTCTTC. Its translation is CASSYTLNEQFF.

The chain is built from TRBV2 and TRBJ2-1, with 11 bases fitting TRBD1. V gave up 6 bases and J gave up 8 bases; unmatched junction bases: 15. This CDR3 comprises 17 residues. Germline V gene sequence: CDR1 SNHLY, CDR2 FYNNEI. The CDR3 coding sequence is TGTGCCAGCAGCCCCGAAAGGTGGACAGGGGGCATGGATGAGCAGTTCTTC. Translated: CASSPERWTGGMDEQFF.

The J gene is TRBJ1-3, the V gene TRBV12-3 or TRBV12-4; 8 nucleotides agree with TRBD1. This CDR3 is 15 amino acids long. After removal of 5 bases from V and 4 bases from J, the junction contained 7 bases not matched to a gene. The CDR3 bases are TGTGCCAGCAGTCCGGACAGGGCCGGAGGAAACACCATATATTTT. Its protein is CASSPDRAGGNTIYF.

This clonotype showed up just a few times. CDR3 sequence: CSARAHLRMDGYTF. In DNA, the CDR3 is TGCAGTGCTAGAGCACATTTGAGAATGGATGGCTACACCTTC. This chain uses TRBV20-1 with TRBJ1-2; D gene ambiguous. The CDR3 is 14 residues long. V was clipped by 1 base and J by 6 bases, with 15 bases between them. Looked up from germline, CDR1 is DFQATT and CDR2 is SNEGSKA (reference sequence).

The V and J genes are TRBV20-1 and TRBJ2-5; 8 bases are a match to TRBD2. V shed 1 base, J shed 2 bases, and the junction held 3 bases outside the gene matches. The CDR3 has 14 amino acids. Germline CDR1 reads DFQATT; CDR2 reads SNEGSKA (reference sequence). CDR3 sequence (DNA): TGCAGTGCTAGAGGGACTAGCTTACAAGAGACCCAGTACTTC. It is translated as CSARGTSLQETQYF.

The V gene is TRBV7-9, the J gene TRBJ1-2; D is undetermined. Between the trimmed V and J ends, which lost 0 bases and 4 bases, there was a span of 9 bases. The germline CDR1 and CDR2 sequences are SEHNR and FQNEAQ (reference sequence). The CDR3 sequence is 14 residues long. The CDR3 reads CASSLAPVIYGYTF. The CDR3 nucleotides are TGTGCCAGCAGCTTAGCTCCAGTAATCTATGGCTACACCTTC.

CDR3 DNA sequence: TGTGCCAGCAGCTTAGCGGGACAGGGGATGAACACTGAAGCTTTCTTT. It is translated as CASSLAGQGMNTEAFF. V usage is TRBV7-9 and J usage is TRBJ1-1; 10 nucleotides align to TRBD1. The length of the CDR3 is 16 residues. Unmatched junction bases numbered 1, after V lost 0 bases and J lost 0 bases. CDR1 is SEHNR and CDR2 is FQNEAQ in the germline V gene (reference sequence).

The chain employs TRBV24-1 and TRBJ2-5, with D hard to call. V was pared by 2 bases and J by 7 bases, with 10 bases between. The CDR3 extends over 13 amino acids. CDR1 is KGHDR and CDR2 is SFDVKD in the germline V gene. The CDR3 region has the DNA TGTGCCACCAGTGATTCCTCAGTCGGGACCCAGTACTTC. Translating gives CATSDSSVGTQYF.

This clonotype was observed many times. The rearrangement links TRBV7-6 to TRBJ2-7; tentatively, D is TRBD1 or TRBD2 (5 bases each). V lost 5 bases and J 2 bases, leaving 13 bases between the germline ends. The CDR3 sequence is 14 residues long. CDR1 and CDR2 (germline): SGHVS, FNYEAQ. The CDR3 is CASSPGQGPYEQYF. In DNA form, the CDR3 reads TGTGCCAGCAGCCCAGGTCAGGGACCCTACGAGCAGTACTTC. Using reference TRBV7-6 and TRBJ2-7 for the parts outside the CDR3, the full variable domain is GAGVSQSPRYKVTKRGQDVALRCDPISGHVSLYWYRQALGQGPEFLTYFNYEAQQDKSGLPNDRFSAERPEGSISTLTIQRTEQRDSAMYRCASSPGQGPYEQYFGPGTRLTVT.

This clonotype was seen ten or more times. The chain is built from TRBV5-1 and TRBJ2-3; D gene uncertain. Per germline, CDR1 SGHRS and CDR2 YFSETQ. The CDR3 runs to 14 residues. Trimming took 1 base from V and 4 from J, leaving 10 bases between them. CDR3 bases: TGCGCCAGCAGCTTGACCGTAAACTCAGATACGCAGTATTTT. This encodes CASSLTVNSDTQYF.

CDR3 DNA: TGCGCCAGCAGCCAAGGTAGGGGGCCTGAAGCTTTCTTT. Encoded protein: CASSQGRGPEAFF. V usage is TRBV4-1 and J usage is TRBJ1-1; TRBD1 matches at 7 bases. Germline CDR1 reads MGHRA; CDR2 reads YSYEKL. This CDR3 has 13 amino acids. Trimming at V came to 1 base and at J to 6 bases, leaving 2 bases not matched to a gene.

This chain joins TRBV27 and TRBJ1-1; D remains ambiguous. Trimming removed 4 bases from V and 0 bases from J, with 6 bases in between. The CDR3 spans 13 residues. Germline V gene data show CDR1 as MNHEY and CDR2 as SMNVEV (reference sequence). In nucleotides, the CDR3 is TGTGCCAGCAGTTGGGTAATGAACACTGAAGCTTTCTTT. This encodes CASSWVMNTEAFF.

This clonotype was seen a few times. V gene TRBV4-1 combines with J gene TRBJ1-1; TRBD1 agrees at 8 bases. Germline V CDR1 and CDR2: MGHRA, YSYEKL. With 6 bases clipped from V and 7 bases from J, the junction kept 7 bases outside the gene matches. The CDR3 has 13 amino acids. CDR3 amino acids: CASRGTGWVEAFF. The CDR3 DNA is TGCGCCAGCAGGGGGACAGGCTGGGTTGAAGCTTTCTTT.

Only a few counts were recorded for this clonotype. The chain links TRBV5-1 to TRBJ2-1; D assignment may be TRBD1 or TRBD2 (5 bases each). This CDR3 has 15 residues. V was trimmed by 3 bases and J by 8 bases, leaving 18 bases between them. Per the germline V gene, CDR1 is SGHRS and CDR2 is YFSETQ. DNA for the CDR3: TGCGCCAGCAGCTATCGGGAAAGGGGTGCCGATGAGCAGTTCTTC. This encodes CASSYRERGADEQFF.

This clonotype was observed a few times. This sequence joins TRBV4-1 and TRBJ2-5; 7 nucleotides agree with TRBD2. The germline V gene encodes CDR1 MGHRA and CDR2 YSYEKL. The trim removed 3 bases at V and 2 bases at J, leaving 9 bases unmatched. This CDR3 contains 16 residues. CDR3 sequence reads: CASSQPILARQETQYF. In nucleotides, the CDR3 is TGCGCCAGCAGCCAGCCCATACTAGCGAGACAAGAGACCCAGTACTTC.

This clonotype was seen only a few times. The rearrangement links TRBV7-9 to TRBJ1-1; D perhaps matches TRBD1 (5 bases). Germline V gives CDR1 SEHNR, CDR2 FQNEAQ (reference sequence). V was cut by 5 bases and J by 11 bases, with 12 bases left in between. The CDR3 runs to 11 residues. The CDR3 loop is CASSRGWEAFF. In DNA, the CDR3 is TGTGCCAGCAGCCGGGGGTGGGAGGCTTTCTTT.

This clonotype was recorded a few times. This CDR3 is CASSPTKAEAFF. The CDR3, as DNA: TGTGCCAGCTCACCAACGAAGGCTGAAGCTTTCTTT. This chain joins TRBV18 and TRBJ1-1; no definite D call. This CDR3 region has 12 residues. Trimming took 2 bases from V and 6 from J, leaving 7 bases between them. Germline loops: CDR1 KGHSH, CDR2 LQKENI.

This clonotype was picked up a small number of times. The rearrangement uses TRBV6-5 and TRBJ2-7; TRBD1 agrees at 7 bases. Trimming at V came to 1 base and at J to 7 bases, leaving 16 bases not matched to a gene. This CDR3 is built from 17 residues. CDR1 is MNHEY, CDR2 SVGAGI, per germline. The CDR3 DNA sequence: TGTGCCAGCAGTTACTTAACAGGGGCCGGTGGCCGGGGTGAGCAGTACTTC. Translated: CASSYLTGAGGRGEQYF.

The J gene is TRBJ2-7, the V gene TRBV18; TRBD1 aligns across 9 bases. Per germline, CDR1 KGHSH and CDR2 LQKENI. J was trimmed by 0 bases and V by 3 bases; bases with no gene match: 6. The CDR3 is made up of 16 amino acids. CDR3 in amino acids: CASSPRDRVYSYEQYV. DNA for the CDR3: TGTGCCAGCTCACCCAGGGACAGGGTTTACTCCTACGAGCAGTACGTC.

In its sample, this clonotype was seen a few times. The chain couples TRBV7-9 to TRBJ1-2; D perhaps matches TRBD1 (5 bases). This CDR3 has 15 amino acids. Germline-derived CDR1 and CDR2 are SEHNR and FQNEAQ (reference sequence). The V end lost 0 bases, the J end lost 4 bases, and 12 bases lay between the germline ends. The CDR3: CASSLAPAGSYGYTF. CDR3 bases: TGTGCCAGCAGCTTAGCGCCGGCAGGGAGCTATGGCTACACCTTC.